This entry concerns a single TCR beta chain. The CDR3 has 15 amino acids. CDR1 SGHVS and CDR2 FNYEAQ come from the germline V gene. V dropped 0 bases and J dropped 3; count of bases not matched to a gene: 1. This entry comes from a study of blood T cell repertoires in COVID-19. Looking at the study overall: PBMCs, B-cell-depleted T cells, or T cells provided the cDNA or gDNA that made up the material.

In the source study's methods: Quantification of nucleated cells was approximated via reference gene primer amplification. Only in-frame clones appear in the TCRdb table, and some are missing; sequencing was by immunoSEQ multiplex PCR. For V, J and clone size, that table is used; D and trimming come from the DNA. Of roughly 400,000 clones detected, around nine tenths appear once; the ten largest clones hold 1.2% to 1.5%. This sequence was found in a woman under 30 who had been exposed to COVID-19. V is TRBV7-6 and J is TRBJ2-3, with TRBD1 matching over 9 bases. Specimen: PBMCs or T cells enriched from blood (not recorded which). CDR3 amino acids: CASSLAGQGTDTQYF. The CDR3 region has the DNA TGTGCCAGCAGCTTAGCGGGACAGGGTACAGATACGCAGTATTTT.